This T cell receptor beta chain came from a study of cytomegalovirus exposure and HLA in healthy donors. At the level of the study: Ancestry clustering placed 81% of roughly 410 genotyped donors in the Caucasian-associated cluster.

The PCR ran on 60 Vbeta and 13 Jbeta primers. Assay: immunoSEQ multiplex PCR; the TCRdb copy retains only in-frame clones and omits some. The table lists some 140,000 clones, 66% of them singletons. This clone was recorded a few times. CDR1 is SGHAT and CDR2 is FQDESV in the germline V gene (reference sequence). There are 13 residues in the CDR3. V was shortened by 3 bases and J by 3 bases, with 9 bases between the two germline ends. The specimen sequenced was PBMCs. The chain is built from TRBV11-1 and TRBJ2-7; no firm D call. The sequence was collected from a human donor in good health. The CDR3 region has the DNA TGTGCCAGCAGCTTCTCCCCTTTCTACGAGCAGTACTTC. As protein: CASSFSPFYEQYF.